The 26 T cell receptor beta chains below come from one sample, sequenced in a study of T cell repertoires in cytomegalovirus infection. TCRdb redid the calling of the reads with MiXCR, one entry per CDR3 protein. This sample carries 290,000 or so distinct CDR3 sequences, approximately 10% of them seen once, and the ten largest clones take around 2.4%. The sample comprised PBMCs. The receptors here all came from a human donor in good health (CMV status not recorded). Some clones in this sample may be carry-over from other donors' samples.

This clonotype showed up many times. The V and J genes are TRBV11-1 and TRBJ2-1, with TRBD2 identical over 9 bases. V dropped 1 base and J dropped 9; count of bases not matched to a gene: 7. Germline V gene sequence: CDR1 SGHAT, CDR2 FQDESV (reference sequence). The CDR3 runs 15 residues. The CDR3 DNA reads as TGTGCCAGCAGCTTAGAAGGCGAGCGGGGGGTTGAGCAGTTCTTC. Translating it yields CASSLEGERGVEQFF.

This clonotype showed up just a few times. As DNA, the CDR3 is TGTGCCAGCAGTCTGACAGGCTACAGCACAGATACGCAGTATTTT. The encoded protein is CASSLTGYSTDTQYF. The genes are TRBV28 and TRBJ2-3; a possible D gene is TRBD1 (6 bases). The CDR3 extends over 15 amino acids. Trimming removed 5 bases at V and 0 bases at J, with 12 bases between. Germline CDR1 and CDR2: MDHEN and SYDVKM. The full variable domain, rest sourced from reference TRBV28 and TRBJ2-3, is DVKVTQSSRYLVKRTGEKVFLECVQDMDHENMFWYRQDPGLGLRLIYFSYDVKMKEKGDIPEGYSVSREKKERFSLILESASTNQTSMYLCASSLTGYSTDTQYFGPGTRLTVL.

As to this clonotype: This may be a read error, as it is one base from a much larger clone. The J gene is TRBJ1-3, the V gene TRBV7-6; 7 nucleotides align to TRBD1. CDR3 length: 17 residues. Germline lookup yields CDR1 SGHVS and CDR2 FNYEAQ. CDR3 in DNA: TGTGCCAGCAGCTTAGCCATCGGGACAGCGCCTGGAAACTCCATATATTTT. As protein: CASSLAIGTAPGNSIYF.

This clonotype appeared many times. The chain uses TRBV6-6 and TRBJ1-2; D ambiguous. The CDR3 runs to 15 residues. Germline-derived CDR1 and CDR2 are MNHNY and SVGAGI (reference sequence). The V and J ends lost 3 bases and 2 bases respectively, with 13 bases between them. The CDR3 DNA reads as TGTGCCAGCAGTTATGGTCCCCGGCAGAACTATGGCTACACCTTC. It is translated as CASSYGPRQNYGYTF.

This clonotype was detected ten times or more. The chain uses TRBV10-3 and TRBJ2-7; the match to TRBD1 covers 7 bases. This CDR3 region has 13 residues. Germline CDR1 and CDR2: ENHRY and SYGVKD. V lost 6 bases, J lost 1 base, and 3 bases stayed unmatched. Here the CDR3 reads CAIRGTDSYEQYF. CDR3 DNA: TGTGCCATCAGGGGGACAGATTCCTACGAGCAGTACTTC.

This clonotype came up a few times. The chain carries TRBV5-1 and TRBJ1-1; 7 nucleotides align to TRBD1. Germline CDR1 and CDR2: SGHRS and YFSETQ. V lost 7 bases, J lost 0 bases, and 12 bases stayed unmatched. The CDR3 runs to 16 residues. CDR3 bases: TGCGCCAGCTCTTCCCTATACAGGGGACTGAACACTGAAGCTTTCTTT. Its protein product is CASSSLYRGLNTEAFF.

This clonotype was seen at least ten times. The chain uses TRBV7-2 and TRBJ2-1, with 10 bases aligning to TRBD2. CDR3 length: 18 residues. V trimming: 2 bases; J trimming: 8 bases; junction bases outside the gene matches: 15. CDR1 SGHTA and CDR2 FQGNSA come from the germline V gene. The CDR3 region is CASSLLPVSGGAGDEQFF. CDR3 in DNA: TGTGCCAGCAGCTTACTCCCTGTGAGCGGGGGGGCTGGGGATGAGCAGTTCTTC. Full variable domain (remainder filled in from reference TRBV7-2 and TRBJ2-1): GAGVSQSPSNKVTEKGKDVELRCDPISGHTALYWYRQSLGQGLEFLIYFQGNSAPDKSGLPSDRFSAERTGGSVSTLTIQRTQQEDSAVYLCASSLLPVSGGAGDEQFFGPGTRLTVL.

V usage is TRBV25-1 and J usage is TRBJ2-5; D not resolved. The CDR3 contains 15 residues. Germline V CDR1 and CDR2: MGHDK, SYGVNS. V gave up 1 base and J gave up 5 bases, with 14 bases separating them. In DNA, the CDR3 is TGTGCCAGCAGTGAATTTAGTGGCAGCACCGAGACCCAGTACTTC. Its protein is CASSEFSGSTETQYF.

This clonotype was seen ten or more times. The rearrangement joins TRBV20-1 to TRBJ1-1; D may be TRBD1 (5 bases). V lost 1 base, J lost 5 bases, and 11 bases lay in between. The length of the CDR3 is 13 residues. Germline V lookup: CDR1 DFQATT, CDR2 SNEGSKA (reference sequence). CDR3 in amino acids: CSARGRAGTEAFF. CDR3 nucleotide sequence: TGCAGTGCTAGAGGCAGGGCGGGGACTGAAGCTTTCTTT.

This clonotype has a count of ten or more. This sequence joins TRBV28 and TRBJ2-5, with TRBD1 matching 8 bases. CDR1 and CDR2 (germline): MDHEN, SYDVKM. The CDR3 is 15 amino acids. J was trimmed by 2 bases and V by 3 bases; bases with no gene match: 5. CDR3 nucleotides: TGTGCCAGCAGTTTTAGGGACAGGTTTCAAGAGACCCAGTACTTC. Protein: CASSFRDRFQETQYF.

This clonotype has at least ten counts. The rearrangement joins TRBV5-6 to TRBJ1-6, with D possibly TRBD1 on 5 matching bases. V lost 4 bases to trimming and J lost 0 bases, with 17 bases between them. The germline V gene has CDR1 SGHDT and CDR2 YYEEEE. The CDR3 has 18 residues. CDR3 sequence: CASSRGLQPSSYNSPLHF. Here the CDR3 DNA reads TGTGCCAGCAGCAGGGGACTCCAACCGAGCTCCTATAATTCACCCCTCCACTTT.

This clonotype was found many times. The chain combines TRBV14 with TRBJ1-2; D ambiguous. Germline V gene lookup returns CDR1 SGHDN and CDR2 FVKESK. The CDR3 loop spans 16 amino acids. The ends were cut back, 4 bases at V and 2 bases at J, with 17 bases in the middle. DNA of the CDR3: TGTGCCAGCAGCCTTAGTCCCGGGTATCTAAACTATGGCTACACCTTC. Its translation: CASSLSPGYLNYGYTF.

In its sample, this clonotype was seen many times. The gene calls are TRBV7-2 and TRBJ1-1; D perhaps matches TRBD1 (6 bases). The CDR3 loop spans 14 amino acids. From germline, CDR1 is SGHTA and CDR2 FQGNSA. V was clipped by 3 bases and J by 5 bases, with 13 bases between them. CDR3 residues: CASSLTQGVTEAFF. The CDR3 DNA sequence: TGTGCCAGCAGCTTGACACAGGGTGTAACTGAAGCTTTCTTT.

This clonotype was counted ten times or more. The V call is TRBV7-2, the J call TRBJ1-1, with 7 bases identical to TRBD1. The CDR3 contains 14 residues. V was clipped by 5 bases and J by 3 bases; unmatched bases: 6. Germline assignment: CDR1 SGHTA and CDR2 FQGNSA. CDR3 loop: CASSVRQGDTEAFF. In nucleotides, the CDR3 is TGTGCCAGCAGCGTTAGACAGGGTGACACTGAAGCTTTCTTT.

Remarks on this clonotype: Just one base apart from a much larger clone, this may be a read error. This likely comes from a read error, as the CDR3 has no conserved phenylalanine or tryptophan at its end. V gene TRBV20-1 combines with J gene TRBJ2-1, with D maybe TRBD2 (5 bases). The germline V gene encodes CDR1 DFQATT and CDR2 SNEGSKA (reference sequence). Trimming took off 1 base at V and 4 bases at J, with 5 bases between the two ends. CDR3 size: 12 residues. This CDR3 is CSARGGYNEQFL. The CDR3 coding sequence is TGCAGTGCTAGAGGCGGGTACAATGAGCAGTTCTTA.

There are many counts of this clonotype. The chain is built from TRBV20-1 and TRBJ2-7, with D perhaps TRBD2 (5 bases). The length of the CDR3 is 12 residues. The germline gives CDR1 DFQATT, CDR2 SNEGSKA (reference sequence). The chain's CDR3 is CSAPGYKDEQYF. The CDR3 region has the DNA TGCAGCGCCCCGGGGTATAAGGACGAGCAGTACTTC.

This clonotype was observed many times. The V and J genes are TRBV6-1 and TRBJ2-3; perhaps TRBD1 as D (6 bases). The germline CDR1 and CDR2 sequences are MNHNS and SASEGT. The V gene lost 6 bases and the J gene lost 2 bases, with 12 bases spanning the gap. This CDR3 has 14 residues. The CDR3 reads CASRSTGNTDTQYF. In DNA form, the CDR3 reads TGTGCCAGCAGGTCGACAGGAAACACAGATACGCAGTATTTT.

Only a few counts were recorded for this clonotype. The rearrangement links TRBV28 to TRBJ1-5; 12 bases match TRBD1. Germline CDR1 MDHEN, CDR2 SYDVKM. V shed 2 bases, J shed 2 bases, and the junction held 4 bases outside the gene matches. The CDR3 covers 17 residues. The CDR3 protein is CASSLTGTGGGNQPQHF. As DNA, the CDR3 is TGTGCCAGCAGTTTAACCGGGACAGGGGGCGGCAATCAGCCCCAGCATTTT.

This clonotype was observed many times. The chain has TRBV29-1 and TRBJ2-2; TRBD1 agrees at 7 bases. V lost 5 bases and J lost 1; bases outside the gene matches: 4. Germline assignment: CDR1 SQVTM and CDR2 ANQGSEA. The CDR3 contains 14 residues. As DNA, the CDR3 is TGCAGCGTTATACAGGGGATGAACACCGGGGAGCTGTTTTTT. Its translation is CSVIQGMNTGELFF.

This clonotype was seen at least ten times. This chain joins TRBV27 and TRBJ2-7; D uncertain. The CDR3 sequence is 12 residues long. Trimming stripped 4 bases from V and 5 bases from J, with 9 bases between. Germline V gene lookup returns CDR1 MNHEY and CDR2 SMNVEV (reference sequence). This CDR3 is CASSSPRHEQYF. CDR3 DNA sequence: TGTGCCAGCAGTTCCCCAAGGCACGAGCAGTACTTC.

This clonotype was recorded many times. The chain links TRBV5-1 to TRBJ1-4; D is ambiguous. CDR1 SGHRS and CDR2 YFSETQ come from the germline V gene. This CDR3 region has 12 residues. Trimming took off 1 base at V and 13 bases at J, with 11 bases between the two ends. CDR3 sequence: CASSLNNGILFF. The CDR3 bases are TGCGCCAGCAGCTTGAATAATGGGATACTGTTTTTT.

This chain joins TRBV15 and TRBJ2-3; D not resolved. Germline CDR1 LNHNV, CDR2 YYDKDF (reference sequence). Trimming cost V 1 base and J 2 bases, with 7 bases left between them. This CDR3 region has 14 residues. This CDR3 is CATSRVGSTDTQYF. For the CDR3, the DNA is TGTGCCACCAGCAGAGTGGGATCCACAGATACGCAGTATTTT.

The table lists this clonotype with a few counts. The chain uses TRBV19 and TRBJ2-7; D is possibly TRBD2 (6 bases). Looked up from germline, CDR1 is LNHDA and CDR2 is SQIVND (reference sequence). V was trimmed by 5 bases and J by 3 bases, leaving 14 bases between them. The CDR3 runs to 14 residues. The CDR3 protein is CASSSGLQVYEQYF. As DNA, the CDR3 is TGTGCCAGTAGTTCGGGACTCCAAGTCTACGAGCAGTACTTC.

This clonotype was detected many times. CDR3 DNA: TGCAGCTCATCCCGAGGGGGCAGGGTAGGGGTTGGAATTGGCGGGGAGCTGTTTTTT. It encodes CSSSRGGRVGVGIGGELFF. The V and J genes are TRBV29-1 and TRBJ2-2, with 7 bases aligning to TRBD1. V gave up 8 bases and J gave up 7 bases; unmatched junction bases: 28. CDR3 length equals 19 residues. The V gene's germline CDR1 is SQVTM and CDR2 ANQGSEA.

The rearrangement uses TRBV7-2 and TRBJ1-6; the match to TRBD1 covers 7 bases. Per the germline V gene, CDR1 is SGHTA and CDR2 is FQGNSA. The CDR3 length is 19 residues. Trimming cost V 5 bases and J 0 bases; bases outside gene matches: 13. The CDR3 region has the DNA TGTGCCAGCAGCCGTTTCCCGGACAGGCAGAGCTCCTATAATTCACCCCTCCACTTT. It encodes CASSRFPDRQSSYNSPLHF.

The sample holds many counts of this clonotype. The rearrangement links TRBV20-1 to TRBJ1-1; 8 bases agree with TRBD1. Germline V gives CDR1 DFQATT, CDR2 SNEGSKA (reference sequence). This CDR3 spans 13 amino acids. V shed 5 bases and J 5 bases; nucleotides not matched to a gene: 7. The chain's CDR3 is CSAFTGGETEAFF. The CDR3 DNA sequence: TGCAGTGCTTTCACAGGGGGGGAAACTGAAGCTTTCTTT.